Here is one TCR beta chain with its context. The data stem from a study of blood T cell repertoires in COVID-19. Study background: Both acute and convalescent COVID-19 samples were obtained from the United States, Italy and Spain. Sources were T cells, B-cell-depleted T cells, or PBMCs; the material itself was cDNA or gDNA.

In the original workflow: Amplification with reference gene primers provided the estimates of nucleated cell counts. The method was immunoSEQ multiplex PCR; TCRdb's version includes in-frame clones alone and lacks a portion of them. V, J and clone size derive from that table, while D and trimming were established from the DNA sequence. The data show around 210,000 clones, 80% seen once. Trimming stripped 1 base from V and 3 bases from J, with 7 bases between. The germline CDR1 and CDR2 sequences are SGHRS and YFSETQ. The CDR3 is 13 residues long. This TCR came from a woman in her 70s with acute or convalescent COVID-19. Sequenced material: peripheral blood. The gene calls are TRBV5-1 and TRBJ1-1; D not certain. The CDR3 nucleotides are TGCGCCAGCAGCTTGTCCCAGTACACTGAAGCTTTCTTT. This codes for CASSLSQYTEAFF.